One sample yielded the 16 T cell receptor beta chains listed below, sequenced in a study of technical replicates of blood from a handful of donors. This table comes from immunoSEQ multiplex PCR, and its TCRdb copy is limited to in-frame clones, with some not included. The table records around 64,000 clones, around 93% of them present only once. Sequenced input: PBMCs. Receptor source: a human donor in good health. Some clones in this sample may be carry-over from other donors' samples.

The rearrangement uses TRBV12-5 and TRBJ1-5, with D possibly matching TRBD1 (5 bases). This CDR3 contains 13 residues. The germline V gene has CDR1 LGHNT and CDR2 FRNRAP. The V gene lost 6 bases and the J gene lost 6 bases, with 12 bases spanning the gap. CDR3 sequence: CASGREDGQPQHF. As DNA, the CDR3 is TGTGCTAGTGGCAGGGAGGACGGTCAGCCCCAGCATTTT.

The chain recombines TRBV11-2 with TRBJ2-3; 9 positions match TRBD1. The V and J ends lost 9 bases and 3 bases, in that order; junction bases with no gene match: 4. The CDR3 loop spans 13 amino acids. Germline values: CDR1 SGHAT, CDR2 FQNNGV. CDR3 in DNA: TGTGCCAGTAAGACAGGGGGGACAGATACGCAGTATTTT. This sequence encodes CASKTGGTDTQYF. The whole variable domain, filled in from reference TRBV11-2 and TRBJ2-3, reads EAGVAQSPRYKIIEKRQSVAFWCNPISGHATLYWYQQILGQGPKLLIQFQNNGVVDDSQLPKDRFSAERLKGVDSTLKIQPAKLEDSAVYLCASKTGGTDTQYFGPGTRLTVL.

This clone was counted a few times. The chain joins TRBV7-9 to TRBJ2-2; TRBD1 agrees at 8 bases. Trimming cost V 4 bases and J 5 bases; bases outside gene matches: 6. Germline V gives CDR1 SEHNR, CDR2 FQNEAQ (reference sequence). This CDR3 is 15 amino acids long. The CDR3, as DNA: TGTGCCAGCAGCTCCCGGGACAGGTTGACCGGGGAGCTGTTTTTT. It encodes CASSSRDRLTGELFF.

A single count supports this clone. The genes are TRBV7-2 and TRBJ2-5, with 12 bases fitting TRBD2. The CDR3 extends over 19 amino acids. V shed 5 bases and J 0 bases; nucleotides not matched to a gene: 13. The germline V gene has CDR1 SGHTA and CDR2 FQGNSA. CDR3 region: CASSQDGLAGWTNQETQYF. Written as DNA, the CDR3 is TGTGCCAGCAGCCAGGACGGACTAGCGGGGTGGACCAACCAAGAGACCCAGTACTTC.

The chain joins TRBV7-9 to TRBJ1-2; the D is unclear. This CDR3 has 16 amino acids. Germline assignment: CDR1 SEHNR and CDR2 FQNEAQ (reference sequence). Trimming pared 5 bases from V and 4 bases from J, leaving 20 bases between. Here the CDR3 reads CASSLTPRASSYGYTF. DNA of the CDR3: TGTGCCAGCAGCCTAACCCCACGCGCCTCCTCCTATGGCTACACCTTC. Combining the CDR3 with reference TRBV7-9 and TRBJ1-2 gives the whole variable domain DTGVSQNPRHKITKRGQNVTFRCDPISEHNRLYWYRQTLGQGPEFLTYFQNEAQLEKSRLLSDRFSAERPKGSFSTLEIQRTEQGDSAMYLCASSLTPRASSYGYTFGSGTRLTVV.

The chain employs TRBV7-6 and TRBJ2-1, with TRBD2 matching over 9 bases. The CDR3 consists of 16 residues. Germline V gene sequence: CDR1 SGHVS, CDR2 FNYEAQ. The junction had 8 bases not matched to a gene; V was cut back by 1 base and J by 7 bases. This CDR3 reads CASSLGLSGGGNEQFF. The CDR3 coding sequence is TGTGCCAGCAGCTTAGGTCTTAGCGGGGGTGGAAATGAGCAGTTCTTC.

V is TRBV13 and J is TRBJ2-2, with D possibly matching TRBD1 (6 bases). Germline CDR1 and CDR2: PRHDT and FYEKMQ (reference sequence). The ends were cut back, 1 base at V and 5 bases at J, with 14 bases in the middle. There are 16 residues in the CDR3. CDR3 bases: TGTGCCAGCAGCTTAGTGTTAGGGGGACGTACCGGGGAGCTGTTTTTT. It is translated as CASSLVLGGRTGELFF.

V usage is TRBV2 and J usage is TRBJ1-4; the D is unclear. The germline gives CDR1 SNHLY, CDR2 FYNNEI. This CDR3 is 17 amino acids long. V was pared by 7 bases and J by 8 bases, with 26 bases between. CDR3 in DNA: TGTGCCAGCAAGCGGGCCCCGGTAATGTTAGAGCCGGAAAAACTGTTTTTT. Translation: CASKRAPVMLEPEKLFF.

The rearrangement uses TRBV7-3 and TRBJ1-4; tentative D call: TRBD1 (6 bases). The germline gives CDR1 SGHTA, CDR2 FQGTGA. V lost 5 bases and J 8 bases, leaving 15 bases between the germline ends. The CDR3 is 14 amino acids. The CDR3 loop is CASSRRGAREKLFF. The CDR3 DNA reads TGTGCCAGCAGCCGGCGGGGGGCCCGCGAAAAACTGTTTTTT.

This clone was picked up one time. V and J are TRBV5-5 and TRBJ1-6; 9 bases map to TRBD1. CDR1 is SGHKS, CDR2 YYEKEE, per germline (reference sequence). The CDR3 consists of 14 residues. After removal of 6 bases from V and 7 bases from J, the junction contained 5 bases not matched to a gene. CDR3 amino acids: CASTPGTGNSPLHF. Here the CDR3 DNA reads TGTGCCAGCACCCCCGGGACAGGGAATTCACCCCTCCACTTT.

The CDR3 reads CASSLEPGGVAFF. CDR3 coding DNA: TGTGCCAGCAGCTTGGAGCCAGGGGGCGTAGCTTTCTTT. J is TRBJ1-1 and V is TRBV5-4; 8 bases align to TRBD1. Germline values: CDR1 SGHNT, CDR2 YYREEE (reference sequence). The CDR3 is made up of 13 amino acids. The trim removed 0 bases at V and 10 bases at J, leaving 5 bases unmatched.

This clone was seen once. The chain carries TRBV7-2 and TRBJ2-6; 7 bases agree with TRBD1. The CDR3 consists of 17 residues. From germline, CDR1 is SGHTA and CDR2 FQGNSA. Trimming at V came to 5 bases and at J to 0 bases, leaving 7 bases not matched to a gene. CDR3 nucleotides: TGTGCCAGCAGCATGCCAGGGGGTTTCTCTGGGGCCAACGTCCTGACTTTC. It translates to CASSMPGGFSGANVLTF.

The chain employs TRBV5-6 and TRBJ2-5; D gene ambiguous. V was pared by 2 bases and J by 4 bases, with 12 bases between. The CDR3 totals 14 residues. Germline values: CDR1 SGHDT, CDR2 YYEEEE. The CDR3 here is CASSFFSRPETQYF. CDR3 in DNA: TGTGCCAGCAGCTTTTTTTCGCGCCCAGAGACCCAGTACTTC.

J is TRBJ2-1 and V is TRBV4-1; 10 bases align to TRBD2. The CDR3 is made up of 17 amino acids. Germline V CDR1 and CDR2: MGHRA, YSYEKL. With V trimmed by 4 bases and J by 3 bases, 9 bases remained unmatched. The CDR3 coding sequence is TGCGCCAGCAGCCTCATCGCTAGCGGGGGACTCTACAATGAGCAGTTCTTC. It encodes CASSLIASGGLYNEQFF.

The gene calls are TRBV2 and TRBJ2-1; the D gene is possibly TRBD2 (5 bases). The CDR3 consists of 12 residues. The germline gives CDR1 SNHLY, CDR2 FYNNEI. Between the trimmed V and J ends, which lost 4 bases and 11 bases, there was a span of 12 bases. The CDR3 DNA is TGTGCCAGCAGTGGAGGACTGGCGAAGCAGTTCTTC. Its translation is CASSGGLAKQFF.

V is TRBV18 and J is TRBJ1-1; D is undetermined. V was trimmed by 1 base and J by 0 bases, leaving 9 bases between them. Germline V gene sequence: CDR1 KGHSH, CDR2 LQKENI. This CDR3 has 15 residues. CDR3 coding DNA: TGTGCCAGCTCACCACTTAGCTACATGAACACTGAAGCTTTCTTT. Its protein is CASSPLSYMNTEAFF.